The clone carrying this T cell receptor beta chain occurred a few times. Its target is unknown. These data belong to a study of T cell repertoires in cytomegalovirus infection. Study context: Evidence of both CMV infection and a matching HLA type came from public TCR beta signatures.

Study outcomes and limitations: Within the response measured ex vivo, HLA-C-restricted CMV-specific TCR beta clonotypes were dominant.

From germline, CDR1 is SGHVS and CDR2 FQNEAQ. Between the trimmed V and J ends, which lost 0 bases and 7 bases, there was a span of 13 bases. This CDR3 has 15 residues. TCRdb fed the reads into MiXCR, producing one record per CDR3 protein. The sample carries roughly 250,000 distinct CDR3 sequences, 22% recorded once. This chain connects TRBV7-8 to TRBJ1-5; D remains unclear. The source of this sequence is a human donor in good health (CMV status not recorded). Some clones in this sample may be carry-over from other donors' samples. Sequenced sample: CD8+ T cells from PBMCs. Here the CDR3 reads CASSLALDTAQPQHF. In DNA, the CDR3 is TGTGCCAGCAGCTTAGCGCTGGATACAGCCCAGCCCCAGCATTTT.